These T cell receptor beta chains were read from a single sample in a study of identical twins. Via MiXCR, TCRdb re-called the 5' RACE reads, giving one row per CDR3 protein. The top ten clones hold 9% to 15% of a sample with 400,000 to 500,000 distinct CDR3 sequences, about a fifth of them seen once. Sequenced sample: naive T cells sorted from blood. These receptors all stem from a man between 45 and 60 years old in good health. Both conserved end residues are part of each CDR3. The D gene is left open where the match is weak. Clone size is not always given. Where it is, it says once, few, many or a class for expanded clones.

J gene,V gene,D gene,clone size,CDR3 protein,CDR3 DNA
TRBJ2-3,TRBV6-1,.,.,CASSEALGVGTDTQYF,TGTGCCAGCAGTGAAGCGCTGGGGGTTGGCACAGATACGCAGTATTTT
TRBJ1-1,TRBV5-5,.,.,CASSLGLILEAFF,TGTGCCAGCAGCTTGGGACTTATCCTTGAAGCTTTCTTT
TRBJ1-4,TRBV4-2,.,few,CASSQDSGGPPEKLFF,TGTGCCAGCAGCCAAGATAGTGGGGGGCCTCCTGAAAAACTGTTTTTT
TRBJ1-1,TRBV21-1,.,few,CASSKALSWDPEAFF,TGTGCCAGCAGCAAAGCACTGAGCTGGGACCCTGAAGCTTTCTTT
TRBJ2-7,TRBV20-1,.,.,CSANARGAAYEQYF,TGCAGTGCTAACGCCCGGGGAGCAGCCTACGAGCAGTACTTC
TRBJ2-6,TRBV6-1,.,many,CASTFSPSSGANVLTF,TGTGCCAGCACATTTAGCCCCAGCTCTGGGGCCAACGTCCTGACTTTC
TRBJ2-7,TRBV4-1,.,many,CASSRAGTGAPNEQYF,TGCGCCAGCAGCCGGGCCGGGACGGGAGCTCCTAACGAGCAGTACTTC
TRBJ2-1,TRBV3-1,.,many,CASSQGGRGEQFF,TGTGCCAGCAGCCAGGGGGGACGTGGTGAGCAGTTCTTC
TRBJ2-7,TRBV7-2,TRBD1,few,CASSYDRGPYEQYF,TGTGCCAGCAGTTACGACAGGGGGCCCTACGAGCAGTACTTC
TRBJ2-3,TRBV20-1,TRBD2,.,CSAGRIRGGRTDTQYF,TGCAGTGCCGGTAGGATTAGGGGAGGGCGCACAGATACGCAGTATTTT
TRBJ2-7,TRBV4-3,TRBD2,.,CASSQEAGARPYEQYF,TGCGCCAGCAGCCAAGAGGCGGGAGCTAGACCCTACGAGCAGTACTTC
TRBJ2-1,TRBV6-2/TRBV6-3,.,few,CASSYTSGAYNEQFF,TGTGCCAGCAGTTACACGTCGGGGGCTTACAATGAGCAGTTCTTC
TRBJ1-1,TRBV5-6,.,.,CASSLVGGWNTEAFF,TGTGCCAGCAGCTTGGTTGGCGGATGGAACACTGAAGCTTTCTTT
TRBJ2-1,TRBV6-1,.,.,CASSTGTSLTYNEQFF,TGTGCCAGCAGTACCGGGACCTCCCTGACCTACAATGAGCAGTTCTTC
TRBJ2-2,TRBV14,.,many,CASSPYNTGELFF,TGTGCCAGCAGCCCCTATAACACCGGGGAGCTGTTTTTT
TRBJ2-1,TRBV24-1,.,few,CATSDSPSGSDNEQFF,TGTGCCACCAGTGATTCCCCGTCGGGATCCGACAATGAGCAGTTCTTC
TRBJ2-1,TRBV4-3,TRBD1,once,CASSQDSRGLGEQFF,TGCGCCAGCAGCCAAGATAGCAGGGGGTTAGGAGAGCAGTTCTTC
TRBJ1-1,TRBV29-1,TRBD1,many,CSVETGLNTEAFF,TGCAGCGTAGAGACAGGGTTGAACACTGAAGCTTTCTTT
TRBJ2-7,TRBV27,TRBD1,few,CASSLSRDRVYEQYF,TGTGCCAGCAGTCTTTCACGGGACAGGGTCTACGAGCAGTACTTC
TRBJ2-7,TRBV18,.,many,CASSPGGNEQYF,TGTGCCAGCTCACCAGGGGGAAACGAGCAGTACTTC
TRBJ1-5,TRBV20-1,TRBD1,many,CSARGQGSGLGQPQHF,TGCAGTGCTAGGGGACAGGGGTCGGGACTTGGTCAGCCCCAGCATTTT
TRBJ2-4,TRBV9,TRBD2,.,CASSVGSGVKNIQYF,TGTGCCAGCAGCGTAGGGAGCGGGGTGAAAAACATTCAGTACTTC
TRBJ2-1,TRBV20-1,TRBD2,.,CSARENSGGYPF,TGCAGTGCTAGAGAAAACTCGGGAGGGTATCCATTC
TRBJ2-7,TRBV18,TRBD2,few,CASSPSSGRDAFIYEQYF,TGTGCCAGCTCACCATCTAGCGGGAGGGATGCATTCATCTACGAGCAGTACTTC
TRBJ2-7,TRBV29-1,.,few,CSVVDNFYEQYF,TGCAGCGTTGTGGACAATTTCTACGAGCAGTACTTC
TRBJ2-2,TRBV2,.,many,CASRAGKNTGELFF,TGTGCCAGCAGGGCAGGCAAGAACACCGGGGAGCTGTTTTTT
TRBJ2-2,TRBV6-2/TRBV6-3,.,few,CASRELNTGELFF,TGTGCCAGCAGGGAATTGAACACCGGGGAGCTGTTTTTT
TRBJ2-3,TRBV4-2,TRBD1,few,CASSQGQGRADTQYF,TGTGCCAGCAGCCAGGGACAGGGGCGGGCAGATACGCAGTATTTT
TRBJ2-7,TRBV4-2,.,.,CASSQEGTTTYEQYF,TGTGCCAGCAGCCAAGAGGGGACAACCACCTACGAGCAGTACTTC
TRBJ2-5,TRBV29-1,.,.,CSVRGSLQETQYF,TGCAGCGTTCGAGGTAGCTTACAAGAGACCCAGTACTTC
TRBJ2-2,TRBV5-4,.,few,CASSGGGAATNTGELFF,TGTGCCAGCAGCGGGGGGGGGGCGGCAACGAACACCGGGGAGCTGTTTTTT
TRBJ2-3,TRBV6-4,TRBD1,few,CASSDRTGRTQYF,TGTGCCAGCAGTGATCGGACAGGCCGTACGCAGTATTTT
TRBJ2-7,TRBV29-1,.,.,CSVSSGQRSSEQYF,.
TRBJ2-2,TRBV10-1,.,.,CASRRTNTGELFF,TGCGCCAGCAGAAGAACGAACACCGGGGAGCTGTTTTTT
TRBJ2-2,TRBV13,TRBD1,.,CASSHHRTGGNTGELFF,TGTGCCAGCAGCCACCACCGGACAGGGGGCAACACCGGGGAGCTGTTTTTT
TRBJ1-4,TRBV6-2/TRBV6-3,.,.,CATGRGKLFF,TGTGCAACCGGCAGGGGAAAACTGTTTTTT
TRBJ2-7,TRBV20-1,.,.,CSASGTTPSDEQYF,TGCAGTGCTAGTGGCACAACCCCATCCGACGAGCAGTACTTC
TRBJ2-7,TRBV20-1,.,few,CSAERDTHEQYF,TGCAGTGCTGAGCGGGACACCCACGAGCAGTACTTC
TRBJ2-7,TRBV30,.,.,CAWSVGGYSYEQYF,TGTGCCTGGAGTGTGGGCGGGTACTCCTACGAGCAGTACTTC
TRBJ1-4,TRBV5-5,.,few,CASSLLNEKLFF,TGTGCCAGCAGCCTACTGAATGAAAAACTGTTTTTT
TRBJ2-1,TRBV2,.,few,CASSELRESSYNEQFF,TGTGCCAGCAGTGAGTTGCGGGAAAGCTCCTACAATGAGCAGTTCTTC
TRBJ2-3,TRBV15,.,.,CATSRGGGDTQYF,TGTGCCACCAGCAGAGGGGGCGGAGATACGCAGTATTTT
TRBJ2-7,TRBV12-3/TRBV12-4,.,.,CASSLRIYEQYF,TGTGCCAGCAGTTTGCGTATTTACGAGCAGTACTTC
TRBJ2-5,TRBV20-1,TRBD2,few,CSAGEGIVGETQYF,TGCAGTGCAGGGGAGGGGATTGTCGGGGAGACCCAGTACTTC
TRBJ2-7,TRBV12-3/TRBV12-4,.,few,CASQSSGISYEQYF,TGTGCCAGCCAGTCCTCGGGTATTTCCTACGAGCAGTACTTC
TRBJ2-7,TRBV10-3,.,.,CAISDGTGGTMKAYEQYF,TGTGCCATCAGTGACGGGACAGGAGGGACTATGAAGGCCTACGAGCAGTACTTC
TRBJ2-7,TRBV11-2,TRBD2,.,CASSAGTGTSGRLVYEQYF,TGTGCCAGCAGCGCAGGCACCGGGACTAGCGGGAGGCTTGTCTACGAGCAGTACTTC